One and the same sample provided the 18 T cell receptor beta chains below, sequenced in a study of blood T cell repertoires in COVID-19. TCRdb's copy holds only in-frame clones and misses some; the assay was immunoSEQ multiplex PCR. The sample yields 110,000 or so clones, approximately 71% seen once. What was sequenced was peripheral blood. The receptors were sampled from a human donor in a cohort sampled during active COVID-19.

J is TRBJ1-4 and V is TRBV19; perhaps TRBD1 as D (5 bases). Germline assignment: CDR1 LNHDA and CDR2 SQIVND (reference sequence). This CDR3 region has 13 residues. V lost 5 bases to trimming and J lost 4 bases, with 8 bases between them. The CDR3 loop is CASSPQGNEKLFF. CDR3 DNA: TGTGCCAGTAGTCCCCAGGGTAATGAAAAACTGTTTTTT.

The chain couples TRBV30 to TRBJ2-7, with D maybe TRBD2 (5 bases). The CDR3 has 13 residues. V lost 1 base to trimming and J lost 10 bases, with 17 bases between them. The germline V gene encodes CDR1 GTSNPN and CDR2 SVGIG (reference sequence). CDR3 nucleotide sequence: TGTGCCTGGAGTGAAATTCCCGGGATCGGACAGTACTTC. It encodes CAWSEIPGIGQYF.

The chain couples TRBV2 to TRBJ1-2; D is uncertain. The CDR3 length is 11 residues. Trimming stripped 2 bases from V and 7 bases from J, with 5 bases between. Germline V gene data show CDR1 as SNHLY and CDR2 as FYNNEI. In DNA form, the CDR3 reads TGTGCCAGCAGTGAAATCGGTGGCTACACCTTC. Its translation: CASSEIGGYTF.

This chain connects TRBV5-1 to TRBJ2-7, with 9 bases that match TRBD1. Germline trimming cut 1 base from V and 3 bases from J; bases unmatched to any gene: 5. The germline gives CDR1 SGHRS, CDR2 YFSETQ. The CDR3 has 15 amino acids. The CDR3 sequence is CASSLSGTGYYEQYF. The CDR3 DNA is TGCGCCAGCAGCTTGTCCGGGACAGGGTACTACGAGCAGTACTTC.

In this sample, this clone turned up once. This chain links TRBV5-1 with TRBJ2-7, with a tentative D call TRBD1 (5 bases). V was clipped by 0 bases and J by 2 bases, with 12 bases between them. CDR3 length equals 15 residues. Per germline, CDR1 SGHRS and CDR2 YFSETQ. Here the CDR3 DNA reads TGCGCCAGCAGCTTGGGTCAGGGCGGAACCTACGAGCAGTACTTC. This sequence encodes CASSLGQGGTYEQYF.

The chain joins TRBV29-1 to TRBJ1-1; D ambiguous. The V end lost 7 bases, the J end lost 3 bases, and 12 bases lay between the germline ends. Germline V gene data show CDR1 as SQVTM and CDR2 as ANQGSEA. This CDR3 comprises 12 residues. CDR3 DNA sequence: TGCAGCGCCGTACTCGGGTACACTGAAGCTTTCTTT. Translating gives CSAVLGYTEAFF.

The V gene is TRBV10-3, the J gene TRBJ2-7; perhaps TRBD1 as D (6 bases). This CDR3 has 13 amino acids. Trimming shortened V by 6 bases and J by 3 bases, and 12 bases separated the two germline ends. Germline CDR1 ENHRY, CDR2 SYGVKD. The CDR3 DNA is TGTGCCATCAGGCCCCCGACAGGCTACGAGCAGTACTTC. Translating gives CAIRPPTGYEQYF.

This clone was detected only once. The chain carries TRBV5-1 and TRBJ1-4, with D possibly matching TRBD1 (6 bases). The CDR3 spans 13 residues. CDR1 and CDR2 (germline): SGHRS, YFSETQ. Trimming took 5 bases from V and 1 from J, leaving 6 bases between them. CDR3 sequence (DNA): TGCGCCAGCAGAGGGGGAACTAATGAAAAACTGTTTTTT. Its protein product is CASRGGTNEKLFF.

V gene TRBV28 combines with J gene TRBJ1-4; 9 nucleotides align to TRBD1. Trimming removed 3 bases from V and 7 bases from J; junction bases left unmatched: 9. Germline V CDR1 and CDR2: MDHEN, SYDVKM. The CDR3 is 16 amino acids. The CDR3 reads CASSFSSGQGPEKLFF. The CDR3 DNA reads as TGTGCCAGCAGTTTCTCTTCGGGACAGGGACCTGAAAAACTGTTTTTT.

The chain is built from TRBV27 and TRBJ2-7, with TRBD2 matching 11 bases. V was clipped by 5 bases and J by 6 bases; unmatched bases: 3. Per germline, CDR1 MNHEY and CDR2 SMNVEV (reference sequence). This CDR3 contains 13 residues. CDR3 nucleotide sequence: TGTGCCAGCAGTCCACTAGCGGGAGTCGAGCAGTACTTC. It codes for CASSPLAGVEQYF.

A single count supports this clone. This chain joins TRBV27 and TRBJ2-7; D unresolved. Germline loops: CDR1 MNHEY, CDR2 SMNVEV (reference sequence). The CDR3 sequence is 13 residues long. V was shortened by 3 bases and J by 5 bases, with 11 bases between the two germline ends. CDR3 amino acids: CASSFPDKNEQYF. For the CDR3, the DNA is TGTGCCAGCAGTTTCCCAGACAAAAACGAGCAGTACTTC.

V is TRBV28 and J is TRBJ2-7; perhaps TRBD2 as D (6 bases). Germline assignment: CDR1 MDHEN and CDR2 SYDVKM. The CDR3 is made up of 13 amino acids. V dropped 5 bases and J dropped 1 base, with 9 bases sitting between them. The DNA for the CDR3 is TGTGCCAGCAGTCCCGCGGGATCCTACGAGCAGTACTTC. It specifies CASSPAGSYEQYF.

This chain connects TRBV27 to TRBJ2-5; the D gene is possibly TRBD1 (6 bases). Germline lookup yields CDR1 MNHEY and CDR2 SMNVEV (reference sequence). V shed 5 bases and J shed 1 base, with 14 bases lying between them. The CDR3 loop spans 15 amino acids. The DNA for the CDR3 is TGTGCCAGCAGTCCAGGGGACGGTCTCCAAGAGACCCAGTACTTC. It encodes CASSPGDGLQETQYF.

This clone was recorded a few times. The chain recombines TRBV27 with TRBJ2-7; possible D gene TRBD2, 7 bases. CDR3 length: 15 amino acids. Between the trimmed V and J ends, which lost 5 bases and 3 bases, there was a span of 17 bases. Germline V gene lookup returns CDR1 MNHEY and CDR2 SMNVEV (reference sequence). The CDR3 DNA is TGTGCCAGCAGTCCAAGCGGGGAGGGGGGCTACGAGCAGTACTTC. Translation: CASSPSGEGGYEQYF.

The chain joins TRBV6-6 to TRBJ1-5, with TRBD1 matching 8 bases. The CDR3 totals 16 residues. The germline V gene has CDR1 MNHNY and CDR2 SVGAGI (reference sequence). Trimming at V came to 7 bases and at J to 1 base, leaving 9 bases not matched to a gene. CDR3 DNA: TGTGCCAGCAATCGACAGGGGCGGGCAAGCAATCAGCCCCAGCATTTT. This sequence encodes CASNRQGRASNQPQHF.

The table lists this clone with a count of one. The chain employs TRBV29-1 and TRBJ1-1, with D tentatively TRBD1 (6 bases). From germline, CDR1 is SQVTM and CDR2 ANQGSEA. This CDR3 spans 15 amino acids. The ends were cut back, 2 bases at V and 6 bases at J, with 19 bases in the middle. CDR3 DNA sequence: TGCAGCGTTGAAACGAGGACAGATATTAGCGCTGAAGCTTTCTTT. Protein product: CSVETRTDISAEAFF. Full variable domain (rest looked up from reference TRBV29-1 and TRBJ1-1): SAVISQKPSRDICQRGTSLTIQCQVDSQVTMMFWYRQQPGQSLTLIATANQGSEATYESGFVIDKFPISRPNLTFSTLTVSNMSPEDSSIYLCSVETRTDISAEAFFGQGTRLTVV.

V is TRBV20-1 and J is TRBJ2-7; TRBD2 matches at 8 bases. The length of the CDR3 is 14 residues. V lost 4 bases and J lost 3; bases outside the gene matches: 8. Germline CDR1 and CDR2: DFQATT and SNEGSKA (reference sequence). This CDR3 is CSAIDTGGNYEQYF. DNA of the CDR3: TGCAGTGCTATTGATACGGGGGGGAACTACGAGCAGTACTTC.

The chain is built from TRBV12-3 or TRBV12-4 and TRBJ1-6, with D perhaps TRBD1 (5 bases). V lost 5 bases to trimming and J lost 7 bases, with 6 bases between them. This CDR3 spans 12 amino acids. Here the CDR3 reads CASSHRNSPLHF. DNA of the CDR3: TGTGCCAGCAGTCACAGGAATTCACCCCTCCACTTT.